The 20 T cell receptor beta chains given below trace back to one sample, sequenced in a study of vaccination effects on CD4 cells after COVID-19 (dated by TCRdb to the early 2020s). The protocol used for the library was the immunoSEQ multiplex PCR assay. This immuneACCESS table, as held by TCRdb, lists in-frame sequences with V and J called but not all clones. Of the missing ones, under half trace to an unresolved V gene in checked studies; the others have no known cause. Across this sample there are around 40,000 clones, with approximately 70% seen only once. The ten most abundant clones make up 25% to 35% of the sample. The ViraFEST assay stimulated PBMC with viral peptide pools and then used TCR sequencing to identify antigen-specific CD4+ T cell clonotypes by expansion. After around eleven days of culture, CD4+ T cells were isolated with the EasySep CD4+ T cell isolation kit. PCR-confirmed SARS-CoV-2 infection had occurred in convalescent patients between March and December 2020, before the Alpha, Beta and Delta variants emerged in the United States.

These TCRs are of unknown antigen specificity. Here the sequenced sample was CD4+ T cells from PBMCs cultured with a peptide pool, taken before COVID-19 vaccination. These receptors originate from a human donor who had a prior SARS-CoV-2 infection.

The genes are TRBV9 and TRBJ1-6, with 8 bases lining up with TRBD1. Germline V gene data show CDR1 as SGDLS and CDR2 as YYNGEE. V was pared by 2 bases and J by 0 bases, with 4 bases of the junction left unmatched. The length of the CDR3 is 17 residues. CDR3 region: CASSVGQGRSYNSPLHF. CDR3 sequence (DNA): TGTGCCAGCAGCGTTGGACAGGGCCGCTCCTATAATTCACCCCTCCACTTT. Together with reference TRBV9 and TRBJ1-6, the CDR3 gives the full variable domain: DSGVTQTPKHLITATGQRVTLRCSPRSGDLSVYWYQQSLDQGLQFLIQYYNGEERAKGNILERFSAQQFPDLHSELNLSSLELGDSALYFCASSVGQGRSYNSPLHFGNGTRLTVT.

The V call is TRBV4-3, the J call TRBJ2-1; D remains ambiguous. The CDR3 has 13 residues. Germline V gives CDR1 LGHNA, CDR2 YSLEER. V was shortened by 0 bases and J by 10 bases, with 10 bases between the two germline ends. CDR3 residues: CASSQDIGYEQFF. In DNA form, the CDR3 reads TGCGCCAGCAGCCAAGATATCGGGTACGAGCAGTTCTTC.

Only a few counts were recorded for this clone. This chain links TRBV5-4 with TRBJ2-1; 8 bases fit TRBD1. This CDR3 spans 16 amino acids. Trimming at V came to 0 bases and at J to 3 bases, leaving 5 bases not matched to a gene. CDR1 is SGHNT and CDR2 is YYREEE in the germline V gene (reference sequence). DNA of the CDR3: TGTGCCAGCAGCTTGGGCGGGACAGGAGGCTACAATGAGCAGTTCTTC. Its protein product is CASSLGGTGGYNEQFF.

This clone showed up just a few times. J is TRBJ1-1 and V is TRBV7-3; a possible D gene is TRBD1 (6 bases). The CDR3 consists of 13 residues. CDR1 and CDR2 from the germline V gene are SGHTA and FQGTGA. Trimming removed 3 bases at V and 1 base at J, with 6 bases between. In nucleotides, the CDR3 is TGTGCCAGCAGCTTGGACAGGAACACTGAAGCTTTCTTT. This gives the protein CASSLDRNTEAFF.

This clone occurred a few times. The CDR3 sequence is CASSPSGQAAAGYTF. The CDR3 coding sequence is TGTGCCAGCAGCCCCTCGGGACAGGCGGCGGCTGGCTACACCTTC. The gene calls are TRBV9 and TRBJ1-2; TRBD1 agrees at 8 bases. The CDR3 contains 15 residues. The ends lost 4 bases at V and 7 bases at J; junction bases unmatched: 12. Per the germline V gene, CDR1 is SGDLS and CDR2 is YYNGEE.

There are a few counts of this clone. The rearrangement joins TRBV28 to TRBJ1-6; 8 bases align to TRBD1. J lost 8 bases, V lost 5 bases, and 8 bases had no gene match. This CDR3 region has 15 residues. Germline CDR1 reads MDHEN; CDR2 reads SYDVKM. The CDR3 DNA is TGTGCCAGCAGTCGCAGACAGGGGTTTTATTCACCCCTCCACTTT. This encodes CASSRRQGFYSPLHF.

This chain uses TRBV18 with TRBJ2-5; the D call may be TRBD1 or TRBD2 (5 bases each). This CDR3 spans 13 amino acids. Trimming took off 0 bases at V and 4 bases at J, with 6 bases between the two ends. Germline CDR1 is KGHSH and CDR2 is LQKENI. The CDR3, as DNA: TGTGCCAGCTCACCACCGGGGGTAGAGACCCAGTACTTC. This codes for CASSPPGVETQYF.

This chain links TRBV5-4 with TRBJ2-5; a weak D match, TRBD2 (7 bases). V shed 3 bases and J shed 5 bases, with 20 bases lying between them. CDR1 SGHNT and CDR2 YYREEE come from the germline V gene (reference sequence). The CDR3 has 16 amino acids. CDR3 region: CASSSDWGGGLETQYF. The CDR3 region has the DNA TGTGCCAGCAGCTCCGACTGGGGAGGGGGTTTGGAGACCCAGTACTTC.

The chain uses TRBV4-2 and TRBJ2-7, with D unresolved. Germline CDR1 LGHNA, CDR2 YNFKEQ. Trimming took off 4 bases at V and 6 bases at J, with 13 bases between the two ends. The CDR3 runs to 13 residues. In nucleotides, the CDR3 is TGTGCCAGCAGCCCGCTGATTTCGCGCGAGCAGTACTTC. It is translated as CASSPLISREQYF.

The chain is built from TRBV2 and TRBJ1-1; D is possibly TRBD1 (5 bases). V was trimmed by 2 bases and J by 2 bases, leaving 9 bases between them. Looked up from germline, CDR1 is SNHLY and CDR2 is FYNNEI. CDR3 size: 14 residues. For the CDR3, the DNA is TGTGCCAGCAGTGAACAGGGACTAAACACTGAAGCTTTCTTT. This codes for CASSEQGLNTEAFF.

This clone was counted a few times. The gene calls are TRBV19 and TRBJ1-5; TRBD1 matches at 10 bases. The germline V gene has CDR1 LNHDA and CDR2 SQIVND (reference sequence). V lost 4 bases and J lost 1; bases outside the gene matches: 4. The CDR3 runs to 16 residues. CDR3 nucleotide sequence: TGTGCCAGTAGTACTGGGACAGGGGTAAGCAATCAGCCCCAGCATTTT. This translates into CASSTGTGVSNQPQHF.

This chain connects TRBV27 to TRBJ2-4; D may be TRBD2 (5 bases). The CDR3 is 14 residues long. V lost 5 bases and J 8 bases, leaving 16 bases between the germline ends. Per the germline V gene, CDR1 is MNHEY and CDR2 is SMNVEV (reference sequence). The chain's CDR3 is CASSPHGKRDIQYF. DNA for the CDR3: TGTGCCAGCAGTCCACACGGGAAACGTGACATTCAGTACTTC.

The rearrangement uses TRBV5-8 and TRBJ1-1; tentatively, D is TRBD1 (5 bases). Trimming took off 0 bases at V and 6 bases at J, with 9 bases between the two ends. Germline CDR1 is SGHTS and CDR2 is YDEGEE. The CDR3 is made up of 13 amino acids. The CDR3, as DNA: TGTGCCAGCAGCTTGGTTTGGGGGGCTGAAGCTTTCTTT. Translated: CASSLVWGAEAFF.

This chain connects TRBV27 to TRBJ2-7; maybe TRBD1 (6 bases). CDR3 length equals 18 residues. CDR1 and CDR2 (germline): MNHEY, SMNVEV (reference sequence). Trimming pared 2 bases from V and 6 bases from J, leaving 26 bases between. This chain's CDR3 is CASSLVLFRQGHPPEQYF. The CDR3 bases are TGTGCCAGCAGTTTAGTGTTGTTCCGCCAGGGGCACCCTCCCGAGCAGTACTTC.

The chain has TRBV27 and TRBJ2-3; 12 bases are shared with TRBD2. This CDR3 region has 15 residues. The germline V gene has CDR1 MNHEY and CDR2 SMNVEV (reference sequence). The trim removed 7 bases at V and 8 bases at J, leaving 10 bases unmatched. CDR3 loop: CASKRTSGMGGTQYF. DNA of the CDR3: TGTGCCAGCAAGAGGACTAGCGGGATGGGGGGTACGCAGTATTTT.

The CDR3 here is CASSLELVLQETQYF. CDR3 in DNA: TGTGCCAGCAGCTTAGAATTAGTTCTGCAAGAGACCCAGTACTTC. The chain uses TRBV11-1 and TRBJ2-5; no definite D call. This CDR3 has 15 amino acids. CDR1 is SGHAT and CDR2 is FQDESV in the germline V gene (reference sequence). V lost 1 base and J lost 2, with 11 bases in between.

This chain connects TRBV18 to TRBJ2-1; TRBD2 agrees at 8 bases. The length of the CDR3 is 17 residues. Germline V gives CDR1 KGHSH, CDR2 LQKENI. V lost 0 bases, J lost 1 base, and 5 bases stayed unmatched. CDR3 loop: CASSPPERGMSYNEQFF. CDR3 nucleotide sequence: TGTGCCAGCTCACCACCGGAGCGGGGGATGTCCTACAATGAGCAGTTCTTC.

This rearrangement joins TRBV6-5 to TRBJ2-3; D is uncertain. Germline V gene lookup returns CDR1 MNHEY and CDR2 SVGAGI. The CDR3 has 15 amino acids. V gave up 0 bases and J gave up 3 bases, with 10 bases separating them. The CDR3 here is CASSYSIWRTDTQYF. CDR3 sequence (DNA): TGTGCCAGCAGTTACTCGATTTGGCGGACAGATACGCAGTATTTT.

This clone was counted between two and nine times. V is TRBV7-9 and J is TRBJ1-2; D unresolved. From germline, CDR1 is SEHNR and CDR2 FQNEAQ (reference sequence). This CDR3 is built from 13 residues. Trimming took 6 bases from V and 8 from J, leaving 16 bases between them. The CDR3, as DNA: TGTGCCAGCAGTCAACGGGCCGCTTTGGGCTACACCTTC. Translated, it gives CASSQRAALGYTF.

This clone was seen a few times. The rearrangement joins TRBV27 to TRBJ1-2; weak D call: TRBD1 (5 bases). This CDR3 region has 15 residues. Germline loops: CDR1 MNHEY, CDR2 SMNVEV (reference sequence). Deletions cut 3 bases from V and 0 bases from J, with 11 bases between. The DNA of the CDR3 is TGTGCCAGCAGTTTTAGCAGGGAAGCTAACTATGGCTACACCTTC. This codes for CASSFSREANYGYTF.